Below are 16 T cell receptor beta chains sequenced from a single sample in a study of T cells in Graves' hyperthyroidism and ophthalmopathy (dated by TCRdb to about 2019). The method behind the library was multiplex PCR. Sequencing was carried out with an Illumina HiSeq 2000. TCR beta CDR3 regions were amplified from RNA transcripts. The TCR CDR3 was subjected to a first round of RT-PCR using the HTBI primer set and the Qiagen OneStep RT-PCR kit. In-frame beta chains were kept once TCRdb had trimmed the public reads at Q25 with fastp and called clones with MiXCR. Under each unique CDR3 protein, matching rows form one entry showing the most common genes and DNA. This sample lists around 610,000 distinct CDR3 sequences; approximately 14% were detected once. Around 4.5% of the sample is held by the ten biggest clonotypes. Material for sequencing was blood. The receptors were sampled from a woman aged 40 to 50 with Graves' ophthalmopathy.

The V and J genes are TRBV6-2 or TRBV6-3 and TRBJ2-7; D possibly corresponds to TRBD1 (6 bases). Trimming took 5 bases from V and 2 from J, leaving 13 bases between them. Germline V gives CDR1 MNHEY, CDR2 SVGEGT. This CDR3 comprises 14 residues. The CDR3 DNA reads as TGTGCCAGCAGTCGTACAGGGCTTGCCTACGAGCAGTACTTC. It codes for CASSRTGLAYEQYF.

This clonotype was seen at least ten times. This chain uses TRBV28 with TRBJ1-2; 8 positions agree with TRBD1. Per germline, CDR1 MDHEN and CDR2 SYDVKM. There are 17 residues in the CDR3. Germline trimming cut 2 bases from V and 5 bases from J; bases unmatched to any gene: 13. The CDR3 nucleotides read TGTGCCAGCAGTTTACCCATACAGCAGACAGGGGTGTATGGCTACACCTTC. It specifies CASSLPIQQTGVYGYTF.

This clonotype turned up a few times. One end of the junction does not line up with germline, which may come from a read error. This rearrangement joins TRBV4-1 to TRBJ2-2; 7 bases agree with TRBD1. The CDR3 has 14 amino acids. Germline V gives CDR1 MGHRA, CDR2 YSYEKL. CDR3 sequence (DNA): TGCGCCAGCTCCCTACAGGGGACCCCCGGGAAGCTGTTTTTT. Its protein is CASSLQGTPGKLFF.

This clonotype was detected many times. V usage is TRBV2 and J usage is TRBJ1-1; unclear D gene. Deletions cut 11 bases from V and 0 bases from J, with 7 bases between. Germline V CDR1 and CDR2: SNHLY, FYNNEI. CDR3 length: 11 amino acids. The CDR3 coding sequence is TGTGCCGGAACGTTGAACACTGAAGCTTTCTTT. Translation gives CAGTLNTEAFF.

This clonotype was detected a few times. CDR3 DNA: TGTGCCAGCAGCGAGGGGACAGGGGGCTTCTACGAGCAGTACTTC. Encoded protein: CASSEGTGGFYEQYF. The chain recombines TRBV7-2 with TRBJ2-7, with TRBD1 matching 12 bases. V dropped 5 bases and J dropped 3; count of bases not matched to a gene: 5. Germline CDR1 and CDR2: SGHTA and FQGNSA. This CDR3 spans 15 amino acids.

The J gene is TRBJ2-4, the V gene TRBV20-1; 12 bases are shared with TRBD2. Germline V gives CDR1 DFQATT, CDR2 SNEGSKA (reference sequence). V was clipped by 6 bases and J by 2 bases; unmatched bases: 5. The CDR3 is 15 residues long. CDR3 in amino acids: CSASLAGGPKNIQYF. The DNA for the CDR3 is TGCAGTGCGTCTCTAGCGGGAGGGCCCAAAAACATTCAGTACTTC.

This clonotype has more than one count but fewer than ten. The chain joins TRBV18 to TRBJ2-4, with 8 bases matching TRBD1. The CDR3 loop spans 16 amino acids. Germline V lookup: CDR1 KGHSH, CDR2 LQKENI. The V and J ends lost 3 bases and 3 bases, in that order; junction bases with no gene match: 7. DNA for the CDR3: TGTGCCAGCTCACCCGGACAGGGAATGGGCAAAAACATTCAGTACTTC. Translated: CASSPGQGMGKNIQYF.

This clonotype appeared many times. V is TRBV28 and J is TRBJ2-7; weak D call: TRBD1 (6 bases). The germline V and J ends were trimmed by 6 bases and 0 bases, with 15 bases remaining between them. This CDR3 has 15 residues. The germline V gene has CDR1 MDHEN and CDR2 SYDVKM. CDR3 nucleotides: TGTGCCAGCAGCTACAGGGTTTTCAGCTCCTACGAGCAGTACTTC. Residues: CASSYRVFSSYEQYF.

This clonotype was found many times. The chain combines TRBV7-9 with TRBJ2-5; the match to TRBD2 covers 11 bases. V lost 5 bases, J lost 3 bases, and 5 bases stayed unmatched. The germline V gene has CDR1 SEHNR and CDR2 FQNEAQ (reference sequence). CDR3 length: 15 amino acids. CDR3 DNA sequence: TGTGCCAGCAGCGGACCGGGACTAGCGGAAGAGACCCAGTACTTC. This gives the protein CASSGPGLAEETQYF.

The gene calls are TRBV15 and TRBJ2-3; 15 positions agree with TRBD2. Germline values: CDR1 LNHNV, CDR2 YYDKDF (reference sequence). The ends lost 5 bases at V and 6 bases at J; junction bases unmatched: 6. This CDR3 is built from 16 residues. The CDR3 here is CATSPGLAGGGDTQYF. The DNA for the CDR3 is TGTGCCACCAGCCCGGGACTAGCGGGAGGCGGGGATACGCAGTATTTT. The whole variable domain, remainder taken from reference TRBV15 and TRBJ2-3, is DAMVIQNPRYQVTQFGKPVTLSCSQTLNHNVMYWYQQKSSQAPKLLFHYYDKDFNNEADTPDNFQSRRPNTSFCFLDIRSPGLGDTAMYLCATSPGLAGGGDTQYFGPGTRLTVL.

This clonotype came up many times. The CDR3 loop is CASSLGLGTASSYEQYF. CDR3 nucleotides: TGCGCCAGCAGCTTGGGCCTCGGGACAGCGTCGTCCTACGAGCAGTACTTC. This chain uses TRBV5-1 with TRBJ2-7; 7 bases agree with TRBD1. CDR3 length: 17 amino acids. Unmatched junction bases numbered 10, after V lost 0 bases and J lost 1 base. Germline CDR1 and CDR2: SGHRS and YFSETQ.

This clonotype was detected many times. The CDR3 loop reads CASSLTDRNYGYTF. The CDR3, as DNA: TGCGCCAGCAGCCTAACGGACAGGAACTATGGCTACACCTTC. The chain carries TRBV5-1 and TRBJ1-2; TRBD1 aligns across 7 bases. The germline V gene has CDR1 SGHRS and CDR2 YFSETQ. This CDR3 comprises 14 residues. J lost 2 bases, V lost 4 bases, and 5 bases had no gene match.

This clonotype has only a few counts. V usage is TRBV25-1 and J usage is TRBJ2-7; D is tentatively TRBD1 or TRBD2 (5 bases each). Trimming took 4 bases from V and 3 from J, leaving 25 bases between them. Germline lookup yields CDR1 MGHDK and CDR2 SYGVNS. The CDR3 runs to 18 residues. The CDR3 DNA follows: TGTGCCAGCAGTGCATCAATACTCCCGGGACCCCGCCGCTACGAGCAGTACTTC. It specifies CASSASILPGPRRYEQYF.

This clonotype occurred a few times. The chain links TRBV29-1 to TRBJ1-3; no reliable D call. The germline V gene encodes CDR1 SQVTM and CDR2 ANQGSEA. Trimming stripped 0 bases from V and 0 bases from J, with 6 bases between. This CDR3 has 14 residues. The chain's CDR3 is CSVEESGSGNTIYF. The CDR3 region has the DNA TGCAGCGTTGAAGAGTCTGGCTCTGGAAACACCATATATTTT.

This clonotype was counted many times. This sequence joins TRBV2 and TRBJ2-2; a weak D match, TRBD2 (5 bases). Trimming cost V 8 bases and J 1 base, with 8 bases left between them. CDR1 is SNHLY and CDR2 is FYNNEI in the germline V gene. The CDR3 runs to 13 residues. CDR3 nucleotide sequence: TGTGCCAGCCAGCGGAAGAACACCGGGGAGCTGTTTTTT. This encodes CASQRKNTGELFF.

J is TRBJ2-7 and V is TRBV5-1, with 9 bases fitting TRBD1. The CDR3 has 13 residues. V gave up 3 bases and J gave up 6 bases; unmatched junction bases: 4. CDR1 SGHRS and CDR2 YFSETQ come from the germline V gene. The CDR3 coding sequence is TGCGCCAGCAGCTGGGGGACAGGGTCCGAGCAGTACTTC. Its translation: CASSWGTGSEQYF.